Listed below are T cell receptor beta chains from one sample, sequenced in a study of cytomegalovirus exposure and HLA in healthy donors. The data were produced by immunoSEQ multiplex PCR, yet TCRdb's version contains in-frame clones alone and is incomplete. Recorded for this sample: 140,000 to 150,000 clones. The specimen sequenced was PBMCs. Receptors were obtained from a woman aged 50 to 65 in good health and CMV-seronegative. CDR3s include the opening cysteine and the closing phenylalanine or tryptophan. Each record gives: D gene, V gene, J gene, CDR3 protein, CDR3 DNA. D genes are given only for firm matches.

>NA|TRBV9|TRBJ2-3
CASSVRAGGFGTDTQYF
TGTGCCAGCAGCGTAAGGGCAGGGGGGTTTGGTACAGATACGCAGTATTTT
>NA|TRBV9|TRBJ2-2
CASSEWDGGIVGELFF
TGTGCCAGCAGCGAATGGGACGGAGGGATCGTCGGGGAGCTGTTTTTT
>TRBD2|TRBV28|TRBJ2-7
CASLGGGGLADEQYF
TGTGCCAGCCTGGGCGGGGGTGGACTAGCCGACGAGCAGTACTTC
>NA|TRBV30|TRBJ1-1
CAWSVTWIRGEAFF
TGTGCCTGGAGTGTCACTTGGATTCGGGGTGAAGCTTTCTTT
>TRBD1|TRBV7-9|TRBJ1-5
CASSPTGGGNQPQHF
TGTGCCAGCAGCCCTACAGGGGGTGGCAATCAGCCCCAGCATTTT
>NA|TRBV10-2|TRBJ2-2
CASSWVQTGGELFF
TGCGCCAGCAGTTGGGTCCAAACGGGCGGGGAGCTGTTTTTT
>TRBD2|TRBV30|TRBJ2-1
CAWSTSGSGQFF
TGTGCCTGGAGTACTAGCGGGAGTGGGCAGTTCTTC
>NA|TRBV6-1|TRBJ1-1
CASSDLGRGRDTEAFF
TGTGCCAGCAGTGATTTGGGCCGGGGGAGAGACACTGAAGCTTTCTTT
>NA|TRBV2|TRBJ1-6
CASSETRANNSPLHF
TGTGCCAGCAGTGAAACCAGGGCAAATAATTCACCCCTCCACTTT
>NA|TRBV18|TRBJ1-1
CASSPPTGLNTEAFF
TGTGCCAGCTCACCTCCGACGGGATTGAACACTGAAGCTTTCTTT
>TRBD1|TRBV19|TRBJ1-6
CASTWDRRNSPLHF
TGTGCCAGTACTTGGGACAGGAGAAATTCACCCCTCCACTTT
>TRBD1|TRBV18|TRBJ1-4
CASRQGAREKLFF
TGTGCCAGCCGACAGGGGGCAAGAGAAAAACTGTTTTTT
>NA|TRBV7-9|TRBJ2-7
CASIPQYVGAGYEQYF
TGTGCCAGCATCCCCCAGTACGTAGGGGCAGGCTACGAGCAGTACTTC
>TRBD1|TRBV5-1|TRBJ1-1
CASSPPFGQGGTEAFF
TGCGCCAGCAGCCCCCCTTTTGGACAGGGTGGCACTGAAGCTTTCTTT
>TRBD2|TRBV19|TRBJ2-3
CASSIGGGLADTQYF
TGTGCCAGTAGTATAGGCGGGGGACTAGCTGATACGCAGTATTTT
>NA|TRBV30|TRBJ1-6
CAWTYLGEVNSPLHF
TGTGCCTGGACGTATCTGGGAGAGGTTAATTCACCCCTCCACTTT
>NA|TRBV12-5|TRBJ1-2
CASGGGESYGYTF
TGTGCTAGTGGTGGGGGGGAATCCTATGGCTACACCTTC
>NA|TRBV4-1|TRBJ1-6
CASSQSRTVGSYNSPLHF
TGCGCCAGCAGCCAAAGTCGGACAGTAGGTTCCTATAATTCACCCCTCCACTTT
>NA|TRBV2|TRBJ1-5
CASTKDTNQPQHF
TGTGCCAGCACGAAGGACACCAATCAGCCCCAGCATTTT
>NA|TRBV20-1|TRBJ1-1
CSVRQATEAFF
TGCAGTGTCAGGCAGGCCACTGAAGCTTTCTTT
>NA|TRBV5-1|TRBJ1-1
CASSFDGPTEAFF
TGCGCCAGCAGCTTCGATGGGCCCACTGAAGCTTTCTTT
>NA|TRBV29-1|TRBJ2-2
CSAPGLGTGELFF
TGCAGCGCCCCGGGACTGGGCACCGGGGAGCTGTTTTTT